This is a list of T cell receptor beta chains from one sample in a study of OX40 agonist ivuxolimab in advanced cancers. Clones were read by immunoSEQ multiplex PCR, and TCRdb kept only the in-frame ones, dropping some. The sample consists of over 80,000 clones, approximately 90% of them appearing once. Sequencing was performed on CD4+ or CD8+ T cells sorted from blood, taken in a trial of the OX40 agonist ivuxolimab. These receptors originate from an adult with an advanced solid tumor such as melanoma, head and neck, liver or kidney cancer. CDR3s include the opening cysteine and the closing phenylalanine or tryptophan. Fields, in order: J gene, D gene, V gene, clone size, CDR3 protein, CDR3 DNA. D genes are given only for firm matches. The size of a clone is reported for some rows only, either as once, few or many, or as a class for expanded clones.

j_gene: TRBJ2-5; d_gene: NA; v_gene: TRBV6-5; abundance: NA; CDR3aa: CASSRPNEETQYF; CDR3nt: TGTGCCAGCAGTCGACCGAACGAAGAGACCCAGTACTTC
j_gene: TRBJ2-3; d_gene: NA; v_gene: TRBV11-3; abundance: NA; CDR3aa: CASSGSQGDTQYF; CDR3nt: TGTGCCAGCAGCGGGAGTCAGGGAGATACGCAGTATTTT
j_gene: TRBJ2-6; d_gene: NA; v_gene: TRBV2; abundance: NA; CDR3aa: CASRRDSGANVLTF; CDR3nt: TGTGCCAGCAGGCGGGACTCCGGGGCCAACGTCCTGACTTTC
j_gene: TRBJ2-7; d_gene: NA; v_gene: TRBV6-6; abundance: NA; CDR3aa: CASIRGDFYEQYF; CDR3nt: TGTGCCAGCATCAGGGGCGACTTCTACGAGCAGTACTTC
j_gene: TRBJ1-6; d_gene: TRBD1; v_gene: TRBV7-2; abundance: NA; CDR3aa: CASSTGTGIGSPLHF; CDR3nt: TGTGCCAGCAGCACCGGGACAGGGATCGGATCACCCCTCCACTTT
j_gene: TRBJ2-1; d_gene: NA; v_gene: TRBV4-3; abundance: NA; CDR3aa: CASSRLGTSHNEQFF; CDR3nt: TGCGCCAGCAGCCGCCTTGGGACCTCCCACAATGAGCAGTTCTTC
j_gene: TRBJ2-3; d_gene: TRBD2; v_gene: TRBV5-1; abundance: once; CDR3aa: CASREREWTDTQYF; CDR3nt: TGCGCCAGTCGAGAGCGGGAGTGGACAGATACGCAGTATTTT
j_gene: TRBJ2-1; d_gene: TRBD1; v_gene: TRBV7-6; abundance: NA; CDR3aa: CASGGQAYNEQFF; CDR3nt: TGTGCCAGCGGCGGACAGGCCTACAATGAGCAGTTCTTC
j_gene: TRBJ1-1; d_gene: NA; v_gene: TRBV20-1; abundance: few; CDR3aa: CSGRGTEAFF; CDR3nt: TGCAGTGGAAGAGGGACTGAAGCTTTCTTT
j_gene: TRBJ2-7; d_gene: NA; v_gene: TRBV30; abundance: NA; CDR3aa: CAWTRGEYEQYF; CDR3nt: TGTGCCTGGACCAGGGGCGAATACGAGCAGTACTTC
j_gene: TRBJ1-6; d_gene: NA; v_gene: TRBV2; abundance: NA; CDR3aa: CAFTGGENSPLHF; CDR3nt: TGTGCCTTCACAGGAGGGGAGAATTCACCCCTCCACTTT